Sequencing of this T cell receptor (beta chain) was carried out in a study of shared clonotypes between healthy human individuals. Study-wide results and caveats: Non-shared clonotypes showed lower generation probabilities than clonotypes common to all four donors.

Per the study methods: Junction-only sequences without quality scores came from ImmunoSEQ, so filtering differed. Measured with immunoSEQ multiplex PCR; TCRdb has only the in-frame clones, and not every one. The V and J calls and clone size were taken over from that table, and D and trimming were inferred from the DNA. The sample lists over a million clones, 95% to 97% seen once, with approximately 1.1% in the top ten. A note on this clone: The antigen remains undetermined.

Trimming removed 2 bases from V and 7 bases from J, with 12 bases in between. The CDR3 has 14 amino acids. Per germline, CDR1 MDHEN and CDR2 SYDVKM. The J gene is TRBJ1-5, the V gene TRBV28, with a possible D match to TRBD1 (5 bases). The sequence was collected from a man younger than 45 in good health. The sequenced material came from naive CD4+ T cells sorted from blood. The subset was: CD45RA+ positively selected. The CDR3 reads CASSLRNRNQPQHF. Written as DNA, the CDR3 is TGTGCCAGCAGTTTACGAAACAGGAACCAGCCCCAGCATTTT.